These 21 T cell receptor beta chains were all obtained from the same sample, sequenced in a study of human T cells and chemical hapten exposure. TCRdb reprocessed the RACE reads via MiXCR and lists one record per CDR3 protein. The table shows some 64,000 distinct CDR3 sequences, with approximately 11% occurring only once. Time point given: patch test 3, about 24 weeks after DPC sensitization. Treatment denoted: therapeutic diphenylcyclopropenone sensitization with weekly scalp DPC. The starting material was whole blood, obtained in connection with sensitization to the hapten diphenylcyclopropenone (DPC). These receptors came from a young woman with alopecia areata. Some clones in this sample may be carry-over from other donors' samples.

This clonotype was seen at least ten times. The CDR3: CASSLFGGGTDTQYF. In nucleotides, the CDR3 is TGCGCCAGCAGCTTGTTCGGGGGAGGCACAGATACGCAGTATTTT. The rearrangement uses TRBV5-1 and TRBJ2-3; possibly TRBD2 for D (6 bases). V lost 1 base, J lost 1 base, and 10 bases lay in between. The CDR3 totals 15 residues. The germline CDR1 and CDR2 sequences are SGHRS and YFSETQ.

The chain is built from TRBV30 and TRBJ1-5; perhaps TRBD1 as D (6 bases). The CDR3 covers 13 residues. Germline-derived CDR1 and CDR2 are GTSNPN and SVGIG (reference sequence). V lost 5 bases and J 5 bases, leaving 13 bases between the germline ends. CDR3 residues: CAWSQQGDQPQHF. The CDR3 DNA follows: TGTGCCTGGTCACAACAGGGCGATCAGCCCCAGCATTTT.

The chain has TRBV4-3 and TRBJ2-2; D gene ambiguous. V lost 0 bases and J 0 bases, leaving 5 bases between the germline ends. Per the germline V gene, CDR1 is LGHNA and CDR2 is YSLEER. The CDR3 totals 15 residues. The CDR3 coding sequence is TGCGCCAGCAGCCAAGATGCAGCGAACACCGGGGAGCTGTTTTTT. It specifies CASSQDAANTGELFF.

V and J are TRBV5-6 and TRBJ2-6; D is perhaps TRBD2 (6 bases). Trimming stripped 4 bases from V and 0 bases from J, with 8 bases between. The CDR3 covers 15 residues. Germline CDR1 and CDR2: SGHDT and YYEEEE. CDR3 bases: TGTGCCAGCAGCCTAGCGACCTCTGGGGCCAACGTCCTGACTTTC. Amino acids: CASSLATSGANVLTF.

A remark on this clonotype: A much bigger clone sits one base away, suggesting this may be a read error. The V gene is TRBV29-1, the J gene TRBJ2-1; 10 nucleotides line up with TRBD1. The V gene end was trimmed by 8 bases and the J gene end by 6 bases; junction bases not matched to a gene: 10. From germline, CDR1 is SQVTM and CDR2 ANQGSEA. The CDR3 extends over 14 amino acids. The CDR3: CSLQGWDRGNEQFF. DNA for the CDR3: TGCAGCCTTCAGGGCTGGGACAGGGGCAATGAGCAGTTCTTC.

V and J are TRBV7-9 and TRBJ1-2; TRBD1 matches 10 bases. After removal of 6 bases from V and 7 bases from J, the junction contained 14 bases not matched to a gene. CDR1 and CDR2 from the germline V gene are SEHNR and FQNEAQ (reference sequence). This CDR3 is built from 16 residues. CDR3 loop: CASSPTPGQGRVGYTF. In DNA, the CDR3 is TGTGCCAGCAGTCCCACCCCGGGACAGGGGAGGGTTGGCTACACCTTC.

This clonotype was detected a few times. CDR3 in amino acids: CASSLASGGAGGYEQYF. DNA of the CDR3: TGTGCCAGCAGCCTAGCTAGCGGGGGGGCCGGGGGATACGAGCAGTACTTC. This chain joins TRBV11-2 and TRBJ2-7, with 12 bases aligning to TRBD2. The CDR3 has 17 residues. The trim removed 5 bases at V and 4 bases at J, leaving 12 bases unmatched. The germline V gene has CDR1 SGHAT and CDR2 FQNNGV.

V is TRBV20-1 and J is TRBJ2-1, with 8 bases lining up with TRBD2. Trimming took 6 bases from V and 8 from J; bases not matched to a gene: 9. Germline V gene data show CDR1 as DFQATT and CDR2 as SNEGSKA (reference sequence). This CDR3 spans 13 amino acids. CDR3 protein: CSALGDSGDEQFF. Written as DNA, the CDR3 is TGCAGTGCCCTAGGTGATAGCGGGGATGAGCAGTTCTTC.

This clonotype has a count of ten or more. This chain links TRBV7-2 with TRBJ1-3; the D is unclear. The germline V gene has CDR1 SGHTA and CDR2 FQGNSA. V was trimmed by 3 bases and J by 0 bases, leaving 12 bases between them. This CDR3 is 16 amino acids long. CDR3 bases: TGTGCCAGCAGCTTTCCTGGCGTACCCTCTGGAAACACCATATATTTT. It is translated as CASSFPGVPSGNTIYF.

Many counts were recorded for this clonotype. The rearrangement joins TRBV27 to TRBJ1-6, with TRBD1 matching 8 bases. V lost 2 bases to trimming and J lost 3 bases; unmatched junction nucleotides: 6. The CDR3 consists of 17 residues. CDR1 MNHEY and CDR2 SMNVEV come from the germline V gene (reference sequence). The CDR3 DNA follows: TGTGCCAGCAGTTTAGTTGGGACAGGCATCTATAATTCACCCCTCCACTTT. As protein: CASSLVGTGIYNSPLHF.

This clonotype was recorded many times. The V and J genes are TRBV6-2 or TRBV6-3 and TRBJ1-3; TRBD1 is a possible D gene (6 bases). The CDR3 contains 14 residues. Between the trimmed V and J ends, which lost 8 bases and 0 bases, there was a span of 11 bases. Germline CDR1 MNHEY, CDR2 SVGEGT. The CDR3, as DNA: TGTGCCAGCGGCAGGGGCACCTCTGGAAACACCATATATTTT. Its translation is CASGRGTSGNTIYF.

This clonotype came up many times. The gene calls are TRBV4-3 and TRBJ1-5; D is ambiguous. CDR1 is LGHNA, CDR2 YSLEER, per germline. This CDR3 has 16 amino acids. Trimming removed 0 bases at V and 0 bases at J, with 9 bases between. This CDR3 reads CASSQDIGISNQPQHF. CDR3 nucleotide sequence: TGCGCCAGCAGCCAAGATATTGGGATTAGCAATCAGCCCCAGCATTTT.

This clonotype was seen at least ten times. The gene calls are TRBV5-6 and TRBJ2-7; the D gene is possibly TRBD2 (7 bases). This CDR3 has 14 residues. The V end lost 2 bases, the J end lost 1 base, and 10 bases lay between the germline ends. Germline values: CDR1 SGHDT, CDR2 YYEEEE. The CDR3 DNA reads TGTGCCAGCAGCTTAGGGGGAGGGTCCTACGAGCAGTACTTC. It codes for CASSLGGGSYEQYF.

This clonotype appeared a few times. The rearrangement joins TRBV29-1 to TRBJ2-5; weak D call: TRBD2 (5 bases). This CDR3 is 12 amino acids long. V was pared by 7 bases and J by 5 bases, with 14 bases between. The germline CDR1 and CDR2 sequences are SQVTM and ANQGSEA. In nucleotides, the CDR3 is TGCAGCGCCCACGGGGTCAGGGAGACCCAGTACTTC. Amino acids: CSAHGVRETQYF.

This clonotype was counted a few times. This chain uses TRBV7-9 with TRBJ2-2; 8 positions match TRBD2. The V gene's germline CDR1 is SEHNR and CDR2 FQNEAQ (reference sequence). The V segment lost 5 bases and the J segment 0 bases; nucleotides outside the gene matches: 5. CDR3 length equals 16 residues. The CDR3 nucleotides are TGTGCCAGCAGCCGTTGGCGGGGGGCGAACACCGGGGAGCTGTTTTTT. Amino acids: CASSRWRGANTGELFF.

This clonotype was counted only a few times. V and J are TRBV12-3 or TRBV12-4 and TRBJ1-1; D is perhaps TRBD1 (5 bases). Trimming removed 6 bases from V and 2 bases from J, with 10 bases in between. The CDR3 has 13 amino acids. This CDR3 is CASRLTANTEAFF. Here the CDR3 DNA reads TGTGCCAGCAGGCTGACAGCCAACACTGAAGCTTTCTTT.

This chain joins TRBV7-6 and TRBJ2-3; 9 bases agree with TRBD2. Trimming cost V 0 bases and J 8 bases; bases outside gene matches: 9. The germline gives CDR1 SGHVS, CDR2 FNYEAQ. This CDR3 has 16 residues. For the CDR3, the DNA is TGTGCCAGCAGCTTAGCGATTGGGCTAGCGGGAAGTACGCAGTATTTT. Translated: CASSLAIGLAGSTQYF.

The chain recombines TRBV29-1 with TRBJ2-3, with 7 bases that match TRBD1. V dropped 4 bases and J dropped 2; count of bases not matched to a gene: 6. Germline-derived CDR1 and CDR2 are SQVTM and ANQGSEA. This CDR3 contains 14 residues. CDR3 in DNA: TGCAGCGTTGGTGGGACAGCCTACACAGATACGCAGTATTTT. Encoded protein: CSVGGTAYTDTQYF.

The chain couples TRBV10-3 to TRBJ2-3; 8 bases agree with TRBD2. CDR3 size: 17 residues. Losses at the gene ends were 11 bases for V and 5 bases for J; bases not matched to a gene: 21. From germline, CDR1 is ENHRY and CDR2 SYGVKD. The CDR3 sequence is CAVSRPAGGGKIDTQYF. The DNA for the CDR3 is TGTGCCGTCTCCCGGCCCGCGGGGGGCGGGAAGATAGATACGCAGTATTTT.

The genes are TRBV29-1 and TRBJ1-4; no clear D gene. Germline CDR1 reads SQVTM; CDR2 reads ANQGSEA. V lost 4 bases and J lost 7, with 13 bases in between. The CDR3 consists of 13 residues. The CDR3: CSVGASGPEKLFF. CDR3 DNA: TGCAGCGTTGGGGCCAGCGGGCCTGAAAAACTGTTTTTT.

This sequence joins TRBV12-3 or TRBV12-4 and TRBJ1-6; D is undetermined. The CDR3 consists of 14 residues. Trimming took off 4 bases at V and 7 bases at J, with 11 bases between the two ends. CDR3 nucleotides: TGTGCCAGCAGTTCGGACGGCCGAAATTCACCCCTCCACTTT. Residues: CASSSDGRNSPLHF.